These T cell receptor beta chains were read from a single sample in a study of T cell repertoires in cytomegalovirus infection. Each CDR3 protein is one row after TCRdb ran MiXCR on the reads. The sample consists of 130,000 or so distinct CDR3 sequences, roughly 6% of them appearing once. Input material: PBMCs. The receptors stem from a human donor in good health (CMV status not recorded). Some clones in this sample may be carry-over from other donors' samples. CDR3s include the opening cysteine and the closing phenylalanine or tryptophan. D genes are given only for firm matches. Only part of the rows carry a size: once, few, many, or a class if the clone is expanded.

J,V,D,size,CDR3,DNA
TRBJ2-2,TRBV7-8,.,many,CASSLGQGATPWNTGELFF,TGTGCCAGCAGCTTAGGGCAGGGAGCGACACCTTGGAACACCGGGGAGCTGTTTTTT
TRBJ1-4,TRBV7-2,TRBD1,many,CASSSRDRGLRLFF,TGTGCCAGCAGCAGCCGGGACAGGGGTCTTCGACTGTTTTTT
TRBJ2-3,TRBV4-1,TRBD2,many,CASSQTEAGGPTDTQYF,TGCGCCAGCAGCCAAACTGAAGCGGGGGGGCCGACAGATACGCAGTATTTT
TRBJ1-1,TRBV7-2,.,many,CASSKGGENTEAFF,TGTGCCAGCAGCAAAGGAGGGGAGAACACTGAAGCTTTCTTT
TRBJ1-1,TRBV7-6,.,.,CASSRKNTEAFF,TGTGCCAGCAGCCGAAAGAACACTGAAGCTTTCTTT
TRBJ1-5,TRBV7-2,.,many,CASSYQVNQPQHF,TGTGCCAGCAGCTATCAGGTTAATCAGCCCCAGCATTTT
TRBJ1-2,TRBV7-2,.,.,CASSSTFWDLGGYTF,TGTGCCAGCAGCTCCACCTTTTGGGACCTTGGGGGCTACACCTTC
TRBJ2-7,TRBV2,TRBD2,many,CASQGRGWDEQYF,TGTGCCTCCCAAGGGAGGGGTTGGGACGAGCAGTACTTC
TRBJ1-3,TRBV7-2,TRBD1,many,CASSFGQASGNTIYF,TGTGCCAGCAGCTTTGGACAGGCCTCTGGAAACACCATATATTTT
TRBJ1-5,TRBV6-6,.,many,CASSATSGTQPQHF,TGTGCCAGCAGTGCCACGAGTGGGACCCAGCCCCAGCATTTT
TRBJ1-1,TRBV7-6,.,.,CASSFGPLVEAFF,TGTGCCAGCAGCTTCGGACCCCTGGTTGAAGCTTTCTTT
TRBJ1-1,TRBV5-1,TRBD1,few,CASSKDRGERTEAFF,TGCGCCAGCAGCAAAGACAGGGGAGAGAGGACTGAAGCTTTCTTT
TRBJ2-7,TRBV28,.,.,CASSLSVVKASYEQYF,TGTGCCAGCAGTTTATCAGTGGTGAAAGCTAGCTACGAGCAGTACTTC
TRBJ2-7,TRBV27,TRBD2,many,CASSRDRWEGSSYEQYF,TGTGCCAGCAGCAGAGACCGGTGGGAGGGGAGCTCCTACGAGCAGTACTTC
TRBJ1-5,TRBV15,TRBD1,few,CASGQGSQPQHF,TGTGCCTCAGGACAGGGAAGTCAGCCCCAGCATTTT
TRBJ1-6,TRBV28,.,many,CASSSLQGGNSPLHF,TGTGCCAGCAGTTCACTCCAGGGTGGTAATTCACCCCTCCACTTT
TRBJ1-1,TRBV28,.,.,CASSLARTEAFF,TGTGCCAGCAGTTTAGCCAGGACTGAAGCTTTCTTT
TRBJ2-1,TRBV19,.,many,CASSIKAGNYNEQFF,TGTGCCAGTAGTATTAAGGCGGGAAACTACAATGAGCAGTTCTTC
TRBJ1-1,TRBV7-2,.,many,CASSSWTEAFF,TGTGCCAGCAGCTCCTGGACTGAAGCTTTCTTT
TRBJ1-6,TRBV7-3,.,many,CASSRESSYNSPLHF,TGTGCCAGCAGCAGAGAGAGCTCCTATAATTCACCCCTCCACTTT
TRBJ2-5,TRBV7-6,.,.,CASSRTQETQYF,TGTGCCAGCAGCCGGACCCAAGAGACCCAGTACTTC
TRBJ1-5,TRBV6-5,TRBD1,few,CASKGTGEGQPQHF,TGTGCCAGCAAAGGGACAGGGGAGGGTCAGCCCCAGCATTTT
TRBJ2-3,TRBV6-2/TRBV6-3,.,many,CASSPADSTDTQYF,TGTGCCAGCAGCCCAGCGGATAGCACAGATACGCAGTATTTT
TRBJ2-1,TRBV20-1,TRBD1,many,CSAFSGQGVREQFF,TGCAGTGCTTTTTCGGGACAGGGGGTTCGGGAGCAGTTCTTC
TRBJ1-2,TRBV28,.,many,CASSLLSGNYGYTF,TGTGCCAGCAGTTTATTGTCAGGGAACTATGGCTACACCTTC
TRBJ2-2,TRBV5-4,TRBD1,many,CASSSLDRGYGGELFF,TGTGCCAGCAGCTCGTTGGACAGGGGGTATGGCGGGGAGCTGTTTTTT
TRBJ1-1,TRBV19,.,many,CATGPGARTEAFF,TGTGCCACTGGGCCGGGGGCCCGAACTGAAGCTTTCTTT
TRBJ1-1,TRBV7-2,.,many,CASSLMPGDTEAFF,TGTGCCAGCAGCTTAATGCCAGGGGACACTGAAGCTTTCTTT
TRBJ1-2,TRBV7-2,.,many,CASSPYQNGGYTF,TGTGCCAGCAGTCCTTACCAAAACGGTGGCTACACCTTC
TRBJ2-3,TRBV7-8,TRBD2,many,CASSSGLAGQWTQYF,TGTGCCAGCAGCTCTGGACTAGCGGGGCAATGGACGCAGTATTTT
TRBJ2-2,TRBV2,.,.,CASSENSNTGELFF,TGTGCCAGCAGTGAAAACTCGAACACCGGGGAGCTGTTTTTT
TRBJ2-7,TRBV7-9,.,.,CASSLLVFGEQYF,TGTGCCAGCAGCTTACTCGTATTTGGCGAGCAGTACTTC
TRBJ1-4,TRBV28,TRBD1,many,CASSSLGTGLGKLFF,TGTGCCAGCAGTTCCCTCGGGACAGGTCTCGGAAAACTGTTTTTT
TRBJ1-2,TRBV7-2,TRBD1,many,CASSVQNRGVGGYTF,TGTGCCAGCAGCGTACAAAACAGGGGCGTGGGAGGCTACACCTTC
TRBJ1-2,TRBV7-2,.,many,CASSYGVAGSQGYTF,TGTGCCAGCAGCTACGGGGTCGCAGGGAGTCAGGGCTACACCTTC
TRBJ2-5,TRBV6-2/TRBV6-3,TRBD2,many,CASKTILAEGETQYF,TGTGCCAGCAAAACGATTCTAGCGGAAGGGGAGACCCAGTACTTC
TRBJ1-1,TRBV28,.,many,CASSLNQVPRAFF,TGTGCCAGCAGTTTAAATCAGGTCCCCCGAGCTTTCTTT
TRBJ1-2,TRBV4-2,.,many,CASSQVGANYGYTF,TGTGCCAGCAGCCAAGTGGGGGCTAACTATGGCTACACCTTC
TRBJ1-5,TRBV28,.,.,CASSSGLVEPQHF,TGTGCCAGCAGTTCAGGGCTCGTTGAGCCCCAGCATTTT
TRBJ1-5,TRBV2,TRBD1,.,CASSEVTGGNQPQHF,TGTGCCAGCAGTGAAGTTACAGGGGGCAATCAGCCCCAGCATTTT
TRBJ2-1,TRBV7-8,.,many,CASSLGTFSLRPFF,TGTGCCAGCAGCTTGGGGACGTTTTCCCTTAGGCCGTTCTTC
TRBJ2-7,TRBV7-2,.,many,CASSSPSREQYF,TGTGCCAGCAGCTCACCCTCTAGGGAGCAGTACTTC
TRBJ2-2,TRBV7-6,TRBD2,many,CASSPRGGPGELFF,TGTGCCAGCAGCCCGCGGGGGGGCCCCGGGGAGCTGTTTTTT
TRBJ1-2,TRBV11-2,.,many,CASSLMPTYGYTF,TGTGCCAGCAGCTTAATGCCCACTTATGGCTACACCTTC
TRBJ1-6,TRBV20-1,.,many,CSARHLGYNSPLHF,TGCAGTGCTAGGCACCTGGGTTATAATTCACCCCTCCACTTT
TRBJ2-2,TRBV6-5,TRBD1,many,CASSRDRATGELFF,TGTGCCAGCAGTAGGGACAGGGCTACCGGGGAGCTGTTTTTT
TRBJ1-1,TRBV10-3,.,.,CAISAWDGGLRGTEAFF,TGTGCCATCAGTGCATGGGACGGAGGTTTGAGAGGCACTGAAGCTTTCTTT